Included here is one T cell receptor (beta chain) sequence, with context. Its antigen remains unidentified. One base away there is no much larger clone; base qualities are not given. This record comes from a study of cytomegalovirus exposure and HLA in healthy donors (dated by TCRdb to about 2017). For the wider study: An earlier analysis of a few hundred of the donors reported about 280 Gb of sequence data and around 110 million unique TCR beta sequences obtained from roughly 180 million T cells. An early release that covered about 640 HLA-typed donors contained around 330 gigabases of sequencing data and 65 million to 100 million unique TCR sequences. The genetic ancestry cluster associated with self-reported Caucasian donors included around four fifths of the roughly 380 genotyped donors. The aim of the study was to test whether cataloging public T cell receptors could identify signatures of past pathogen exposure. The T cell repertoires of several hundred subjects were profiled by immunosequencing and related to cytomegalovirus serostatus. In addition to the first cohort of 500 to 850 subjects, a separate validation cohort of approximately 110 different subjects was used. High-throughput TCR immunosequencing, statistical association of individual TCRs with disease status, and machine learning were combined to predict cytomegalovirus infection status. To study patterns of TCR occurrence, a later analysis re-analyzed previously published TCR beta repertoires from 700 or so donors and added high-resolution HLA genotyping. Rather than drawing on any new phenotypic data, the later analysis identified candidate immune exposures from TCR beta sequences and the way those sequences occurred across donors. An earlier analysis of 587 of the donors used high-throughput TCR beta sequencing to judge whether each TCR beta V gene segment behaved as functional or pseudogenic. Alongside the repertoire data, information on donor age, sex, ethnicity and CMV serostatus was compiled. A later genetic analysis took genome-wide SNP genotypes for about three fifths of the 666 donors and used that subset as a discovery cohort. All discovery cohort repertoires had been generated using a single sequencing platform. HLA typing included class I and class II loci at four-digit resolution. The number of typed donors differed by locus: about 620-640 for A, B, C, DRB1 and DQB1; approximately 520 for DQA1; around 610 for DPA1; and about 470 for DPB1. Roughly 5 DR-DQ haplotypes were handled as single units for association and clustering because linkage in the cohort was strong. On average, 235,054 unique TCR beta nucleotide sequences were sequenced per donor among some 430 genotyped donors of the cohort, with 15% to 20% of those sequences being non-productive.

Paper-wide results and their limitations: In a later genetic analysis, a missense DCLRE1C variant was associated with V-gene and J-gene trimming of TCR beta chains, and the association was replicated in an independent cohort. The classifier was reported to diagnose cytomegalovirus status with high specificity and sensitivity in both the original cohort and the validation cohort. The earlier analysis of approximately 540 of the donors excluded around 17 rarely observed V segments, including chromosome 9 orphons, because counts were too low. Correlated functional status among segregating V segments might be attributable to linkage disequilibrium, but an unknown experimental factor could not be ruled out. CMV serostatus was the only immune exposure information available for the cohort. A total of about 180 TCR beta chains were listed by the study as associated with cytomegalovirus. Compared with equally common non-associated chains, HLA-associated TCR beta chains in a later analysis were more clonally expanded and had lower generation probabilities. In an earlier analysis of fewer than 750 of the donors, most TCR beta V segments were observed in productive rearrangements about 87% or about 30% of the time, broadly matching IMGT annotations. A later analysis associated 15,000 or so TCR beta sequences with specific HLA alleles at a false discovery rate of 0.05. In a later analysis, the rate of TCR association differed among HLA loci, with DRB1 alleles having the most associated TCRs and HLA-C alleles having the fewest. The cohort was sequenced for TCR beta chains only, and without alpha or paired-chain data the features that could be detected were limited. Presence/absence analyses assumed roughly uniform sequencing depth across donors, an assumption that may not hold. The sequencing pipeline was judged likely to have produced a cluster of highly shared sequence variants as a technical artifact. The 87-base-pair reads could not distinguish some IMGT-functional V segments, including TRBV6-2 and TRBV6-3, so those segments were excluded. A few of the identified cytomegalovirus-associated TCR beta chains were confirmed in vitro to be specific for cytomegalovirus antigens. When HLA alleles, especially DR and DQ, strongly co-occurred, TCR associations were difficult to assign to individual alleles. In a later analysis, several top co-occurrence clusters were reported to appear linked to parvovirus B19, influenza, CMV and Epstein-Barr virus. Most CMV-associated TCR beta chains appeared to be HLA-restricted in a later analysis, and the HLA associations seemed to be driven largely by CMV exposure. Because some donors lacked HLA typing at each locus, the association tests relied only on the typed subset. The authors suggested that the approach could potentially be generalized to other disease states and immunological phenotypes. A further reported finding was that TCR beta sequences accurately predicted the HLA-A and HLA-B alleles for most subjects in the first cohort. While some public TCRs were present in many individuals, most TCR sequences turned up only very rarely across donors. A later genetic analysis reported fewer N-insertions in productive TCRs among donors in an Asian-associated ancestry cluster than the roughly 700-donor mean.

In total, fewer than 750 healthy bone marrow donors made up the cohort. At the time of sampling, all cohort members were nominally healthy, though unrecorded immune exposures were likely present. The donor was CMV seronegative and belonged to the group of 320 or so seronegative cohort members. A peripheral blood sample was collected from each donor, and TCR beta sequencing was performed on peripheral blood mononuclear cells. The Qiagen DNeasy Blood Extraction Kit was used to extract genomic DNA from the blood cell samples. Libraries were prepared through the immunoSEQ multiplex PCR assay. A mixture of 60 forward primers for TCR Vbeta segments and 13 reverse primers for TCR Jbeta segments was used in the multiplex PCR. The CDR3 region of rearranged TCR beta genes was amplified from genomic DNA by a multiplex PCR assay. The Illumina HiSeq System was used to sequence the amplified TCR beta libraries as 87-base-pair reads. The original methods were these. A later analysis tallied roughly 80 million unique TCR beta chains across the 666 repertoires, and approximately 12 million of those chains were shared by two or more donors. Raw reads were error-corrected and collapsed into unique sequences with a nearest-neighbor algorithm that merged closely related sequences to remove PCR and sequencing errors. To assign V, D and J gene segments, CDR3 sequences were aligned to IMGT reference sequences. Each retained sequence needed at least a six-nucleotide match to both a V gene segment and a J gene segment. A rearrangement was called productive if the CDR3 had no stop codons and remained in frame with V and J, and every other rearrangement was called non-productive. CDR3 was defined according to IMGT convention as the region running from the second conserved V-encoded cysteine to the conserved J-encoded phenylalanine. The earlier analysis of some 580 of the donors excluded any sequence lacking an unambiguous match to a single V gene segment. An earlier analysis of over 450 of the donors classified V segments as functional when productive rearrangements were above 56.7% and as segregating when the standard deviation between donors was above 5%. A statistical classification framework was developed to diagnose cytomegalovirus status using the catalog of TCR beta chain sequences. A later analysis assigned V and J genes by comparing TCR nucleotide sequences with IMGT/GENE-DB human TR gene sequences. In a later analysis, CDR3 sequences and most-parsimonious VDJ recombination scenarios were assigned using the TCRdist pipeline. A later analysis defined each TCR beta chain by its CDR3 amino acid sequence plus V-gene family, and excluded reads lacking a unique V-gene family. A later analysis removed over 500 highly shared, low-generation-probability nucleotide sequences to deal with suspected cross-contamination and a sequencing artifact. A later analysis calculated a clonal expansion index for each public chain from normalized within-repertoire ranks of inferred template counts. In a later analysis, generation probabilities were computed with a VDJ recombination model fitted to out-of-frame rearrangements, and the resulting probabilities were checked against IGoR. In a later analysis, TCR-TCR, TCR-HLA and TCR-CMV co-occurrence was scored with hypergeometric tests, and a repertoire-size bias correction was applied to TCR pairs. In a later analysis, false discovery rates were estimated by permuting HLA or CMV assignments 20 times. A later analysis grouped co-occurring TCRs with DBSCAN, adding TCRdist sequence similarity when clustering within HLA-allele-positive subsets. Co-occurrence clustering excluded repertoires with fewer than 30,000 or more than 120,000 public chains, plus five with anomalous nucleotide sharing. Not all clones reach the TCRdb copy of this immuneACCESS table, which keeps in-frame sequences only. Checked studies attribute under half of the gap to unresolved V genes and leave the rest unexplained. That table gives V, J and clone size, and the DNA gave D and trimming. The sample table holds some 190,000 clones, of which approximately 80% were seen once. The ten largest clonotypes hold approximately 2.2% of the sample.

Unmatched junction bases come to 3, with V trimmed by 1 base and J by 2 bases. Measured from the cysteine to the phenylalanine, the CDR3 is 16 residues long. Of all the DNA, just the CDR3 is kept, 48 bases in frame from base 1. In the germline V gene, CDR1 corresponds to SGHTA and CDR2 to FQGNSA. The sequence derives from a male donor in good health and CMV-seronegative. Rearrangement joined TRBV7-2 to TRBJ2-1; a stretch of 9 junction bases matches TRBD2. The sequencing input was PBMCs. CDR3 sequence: CASSLVAGETYNEQFF. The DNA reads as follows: TGTGCCAGCAGCTTAGTAGCGGGAGAGACCTACAATGAGCAGTTCTTC.